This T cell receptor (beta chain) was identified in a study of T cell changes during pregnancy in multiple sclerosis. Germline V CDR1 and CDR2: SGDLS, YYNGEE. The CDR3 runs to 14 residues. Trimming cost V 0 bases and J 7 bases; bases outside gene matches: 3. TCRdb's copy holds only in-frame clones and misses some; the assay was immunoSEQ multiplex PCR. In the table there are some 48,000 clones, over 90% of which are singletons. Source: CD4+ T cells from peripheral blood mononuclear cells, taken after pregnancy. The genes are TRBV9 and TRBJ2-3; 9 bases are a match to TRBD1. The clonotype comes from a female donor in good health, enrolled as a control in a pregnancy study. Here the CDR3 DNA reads TGTGCCAGCAGCGTAGAGGGACAGGGACATACGCAGTATTTT. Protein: CASSVEGQGHTQYF.